These 19 T cell receptor beta chains originate from one sample sequenced in a study of shared clonotypes between healthy human individuals. TCRdb's table, derived via immunoSEQ multiplex PCR, lists solely in-frame clones and lacks some. The table records approximately 350,000 clones, around 96% of them present only once. The sequencing sample was made of memory CD8+ T cells sorted from blood. Subset defined: CD45RO+ cells pooled with CCR7-negative TemRA cells. All receptors derive from a man aged 25-45 years in good health.

The chain is built from TRBV2 and TRBJ1-5; TRBD1 matches 7 bases. The V gene end was trimmed by 6 bases and the J gene end by 3 bases; junction bases not matched to a gene: 8. The CDR3 sequence is 15 residues long. Germline V gene data show CDR1 as SNHLY and CDR2 as FYNNEI. The CDR3 spells CASRRGDSFNQPQHF. The CDR3, as DNA: TGTGCCAGCAGGAGGGGGGACAGCTTCAATCAGCCCCAGCATTTT.

This sequence joins TRBV5-1 and TRBJ2-1; perhaps TRBD2 as D (5 bases). Germline CDR1 reads SGHRS; CDR2 reads YFSETQ. The CDR3 covers 13 residues. The V and J ends lost 4 bases and 6 bases respectively, with 11 bases between them. CDR3 region: CASSLTNGNEQFF. The CDR3 region has the DNA TGCGCCAGCAGCCTGACTAACGGCAATGAGCAGTTCTTC.

The genes are TRBV4-2 and TRBJ2-7, with D possibly being TRBD1 (6 bases). The CDR3 is 16 amino acids. CDR1 is LGHNA and CDR2 is YNFKEQ in the germline V gene. Trimming cost V 1 base and J 2 bases, with 15 bases left between them. This CDR3 reads CASSQASDRIAYEQYF. In DNA form, the CDR3 reads TGTGCCAGCAGCCAAGCCTCGGACAGAATAGCCTACGAGCAGTACTTC.

This chain joins TRBV5-4 and TRBJ1-2; tentative D call: TRBD1 (6 bases). Germline CDR1 and CDR2: SGHNT and YYREEE (reference sequence). Trimming stripped 3 bases from V and 4 bases from J, with 10 bases between. The CDR3 runs 13 residues. CDR3 nucleotides: TGTGCCAGCAGCTCGACAGGAAGCTATGGCTACACCTTC. Amino acids: CASSSTGSYGYTF.

This chain links TRBV29-1 with TRBJ2-7; TRBD2 matches at 14 bases. CDR1 and CDR2 (germline): SQVTM, ANQGSEA. CDR3 length: 15 residues. Unmatched junction bases numbered 2, after V lost 0 bases and J lost 4 bases. The chain's CDR3 is CSVEEGTSGSYEQYF. The CDR3 DNA reads TGCAGCGTTGAAGAAGGGACTAGCGGGAGTTACGAGCAGTACTTC.

The chain employs TRBV7-9 and TRBJ1-6; TRBD1 matches 10 bases. CDR3 length equals 14 residues. Germline loops: CDR1 SEHNR, CDR2 FQNEAQ (reference sequence). The junction had 2 bases not matched to a gene; V was cut back by 5 bases and J by 7 bases. The CDR3 bases are TGTGCCAGCAGCGTGGGACAGGGGAATTCACCCCTCCACTTT. This encodes CASSVGQGNSPLHF. Drawing the rest from reference TRBV7-9 and TRBJ1-6, the complete variable domain is DTGVSQNPRHKITKRGQNVTFRCDPISEHNRLYWYRQTLGQGPEFLTYFQNEAQLEKSRLLSDRFSAERPKGSFSTLEIQRTEQGDSAMYLCASSVGQGNSPLHFGNGTRLTVT.

The V and J genes are TRBV7-9 and TRBJ1-4, with D perhaps matching TRBD1 (5 bases). This CDR3 is built from 16 residues. The V gene lost 3 bases and the J gene lost 0 bases, with 11 bases spanning the gap. Germline loops: CDR1 SEHNR, CDR2 FQNEAQ (reference sequence). In DNA, the CDR3 is TGTGCCAGCAGCTTGGGCATGGGGGCAACTAATGAAAAACTGTTTTTT. Translation gives CASSLGMGATNEKLFF.

This clone has just one count. The CDR3 loop reads CASSYSLQGAYEQYF. The CDR3 region has the DNA TGTGCCAGCAGTTACTCGCTACAGGGGGCCTACGAGCAGTACTTC. The chain carries TRBV6-5 and TRBJ2-7; TRBD1 matches at 8 bases. J lost 2 bases, V lost 0 bases, and 3 bases had no gene match. The CDR3 has 15 amino acids. Looked up from germline, CDR1 is MNHEY and CDR2 is SVGAGI.

This clone came up once. The CDR3 loop reads CASSLTGGRGYGYTF. The CDR3, as DNA: TGTGCCAGCAGTCTAACAGGGGGAAGAGGCTATGGCTACACCTTC. V gene TRBV7-2 combines with J gene TRBJ1-2; 8 nucleotides line up with TRBD1. The CDR3 loop spans 15 amino acids. Germline CDR1 SGHTA, CDR2 FQGNSA. Unmatched junction bases numbered 10, after V lost 6 bases and J lost 4 bases.

The CDR3 DNA is TGTGCCAGCAGCACCCTTTCCGGGCTAGCCACCGGGGAGCTGTTTTTT. Amino acids: CASSTLSGLATGELFF. V is TRBV5-4 and J is TRBJ2-2, with D perhaps matching TRBD2 (5 bases). This CDR3 comprises 16 residues. Germline lookup yields CDR1 SGHNT and CDR2 YYREEE (reference sequence). With 4 bases removed from V and 4 bases from J, the gap between germline ends came to 17 bases.

The CDR3 bases are TGTGCCAGCAGCTTAAATGGTATCACAGATACGCAGTATTTT. Its protein product is CASSLNGITDTQYF. The chain uses TRBV7-9 and TRBJ2-3; D unclear. The germline V gene encodes CDR1 SEHNR and CDR2 FQNEAQ (reference sequence). The length of the CDR3 is 14 residues. V lost 2 bases and J 2 bases, leaving 8 bases between the germline ends.

The J gene is TRBJ2-3, the V gene TRBV7-3, with TRBD2 matching 16 bases. Germline loops: CDR1 SGHTA, CDR2 FQGTGA. The length of the CDR3 is 19 residues. The ends lost 5 bases at V and 5 bases at J; junction bases unmatched: 13. CDR3 nucleotide sequence: TGTGCCAGCAGCCCCAACCCTCCGGGACTAGCGGGAGGGGGAGATACGCAGTATTTT. It specifies CASSPNPPGLAGGGDTQYF.

J is TRBJ2-7 and V is TRBV28; D is ambiguous. This CDR3 is built from 16 residues. Germline V CDR1 and CDR2: MDHEN, SYDVKM. Trimming removed 5 bases at V and 2 bases at J, with 19 bases between. CDR3 bases: TGTGCCAGCAGTCTCGGGTTCCGCCTATACACCTACGAGCAGTACTTC. Amino acid sequence: CASSLGFRLYTYEQYF.

V and J are TRBV27 and TRBJ2-7; 7 bases agree with TRBD2. The CDR3 is 13 amino acids. J was trimmed by 8 bases and V by 6 bases; bases with no gene match: 10. Germline V gene sequence: CDR1 MNHEY, CDR2 SMNVEV (reference sequence). The chain's CDR3 is CASRGGWGQQQYF. The DNA for the CDR3 is TGTGCCAGCAGGGGGGGGTGGGGTCAACAGCAGTACTTC.

The chain has TRBV7-6 and TRBJ2-1; D gene unclear. This CDR3 region has 15 residues. The V end was cut by 2 bases, the J end by 0 bases, with 8 bases between. Looked up from germline, CDR1 is SGHVS and CDR2 is FNYEAQ. In nucleotides, the CDR3 is TGTGCCAGCAGCTTATCACGCAGCTCCTACAATGAGCAGTTCTTC. Its translation is CASSLSRSSYNEQFF.

J is TRBJ1-2 and V is TRBV19; the match to TRBD1 covers 10 bases. The CDR3 loop spans 16 amino acids. The trim removed 6 bases at V and 5 bases at J, leaving 12 bases unmatched. From germline, CDR1 is LNHDA and CDR2 SQIVND (reference sequence). The CDR3 DNA follows: TGTGCCAGTAGAGAATCAGGGGGACAGGGGAGATATGGCTACACCTTC. It encodes CASRESGGQGRYGYTF. Full variable domain (rest looked up from reference TRBV19 and TRBJ1-2): DGGITQSPKYLFRKEGQNVTLSCEQNLNHDAMYWYRQDPGQGLRLIYYSQIVNDFQKGDIAEGYSVSREKKESFPLTVTSAQKNPTAFYLCASRESGGQGRYGYTFGSGTRLTVV.

The gene calls are TRBV5-1 and TRBJ2-6; D is tentatively TRBD1 or TRBD2 (5 bases each). Deletions cut 0 bases from V and 4 bases from J, with 14 bases between. This CDR3 spans 17 amino acids. CDR1 is SGHRS and CDR2 is YFSETQ in the germline V gene. CDR3 residues: CASSLAGRGSGANVLTF. The DNA for the CDR3 is TGCGCCAGCAGCTTGGCGGGACGGGGATCCGGGGCCAACGTCCTGACTTTC.

The chain links TRBV19 to TRBJ1-2; D possibly corresponds to TRBD1 (5 bases). Per germline, CDR1 LNHDA and CDR2 SQIVND (reference sequence). V was clipped by 5 bases and J by 9 bases, with 19 bases between them. The CDR3 loop spans 14 amino acids. DNA of the CDR3: TGTGCCAGTAGTTCACTCTTCCAGGGAGGAAGCTACACCTTC. This translates into CASSSLFQGGSYTF. Together with reference TRBV19 and TRBJ1-2, the CDR3 gives the full variable domain: DGGITQSPKYLFRKEGQNVTLSCEQNLNHDAMYWYRQDPGQGLRLIYYSQIVNDFQKGDIAEGYSVSREKKESFPLTVTSAQKNPTAFYLCASSSLFQGGSYTFGSGTRLTVV.

The CDR3 DNA sequence: TGTGCCAGCAGCAACAAAAGCGGCGCCAGGGGCCTATACTATGGCTACACCTTC. As protein: CASSNKSGARGLYYGYTF. The rearrangement uses TRBV28 and TRBJ1-2; possibly TRBD1 for D (6 bases). Trimming removed 6 bases from V and 3 bases from J, with 26 bases in between. CDR3 length equals 18 residues. Germline CDR1 reads MDHEN; CDR2 reads SYDVKM.